The 18 T cell receptor beta chains listed next were all sequenced from one sample in a study of read filtering for tumor transcriptome and immune sequencing. Molecular barcoded adaptors covering alpha/delta and beta/gamma chains were used on roughly 400 ng RNA. TCRdb itself ran the reads through MiXCR, one entry per CDR3 protein. Seen here are 57,000 or so distinct CDR3 sequences, about 19% observed once, and the top ten hold around 15%. The sample consisted of a population of CD138-negative cells sorted from bone marrow. The receptors stem from a donor aged 40 or older with multiple myeloma.

J is TRBJ2-7 and V is TRBV9; the match to TRBD2 covers 8 bases. The CDR3 totals 14 residues. The V segment lost 1 base and the J segment 3 bases; nucleotides outside the gene matches: 3. Germline CDR1 SGDLS, CDR2 YYNGEE. The DNA of the CDR3 is TGTGCCAGCAGCGTACGAGCGGGAGACTACGAGCAGTACTTC. Encoded protein: CASSVRAGDYEQYF.

This clonotype was seen ten or more times. This chain uses TRBV5-4 with TRBJ2-5, with TRBD1 identical over 8 bases. With 1 base clipped from V and 4 bases from J, the junction kept 6 bases outside the gene matches. CDR3 length: 15 amino acids. In germline, CDR1 is SGHNT, CDR2 YYREEE (reference sequence). CDR3 residues: CASSLLQGGGETQYF. The CDR3, as DNA: TGTGCCAGCAGCTTGTTACAGGGGGGCGGAGAGACCCAGTACTTC.

A remark on this clonotype: The junction departs from germline at one end; a sequencing error may be responsible. The chain combines TRBV29-1 with TRBJ2-5, with 8 positions matching TRBD1. The V gene's germline CDR1 is SQVTM and CDR2 ANQGSEA. CDR3 size: 18 residues. The CDR3 DNA is TGCAGCGTTGAATCCCCAGGGGGCGTAACCACAGCTACCCGGCCCCAGTGCTTC. Translating gives CSVESPGGVTTATRPQCF.

This clonotype was recorded a few times. J is TRBJ2-1 and V is TRBV2, with 8 positions matching TRBD1. J lost 1 base, V lost 7 bases, and 3 bases had no gene match. CDR1 is SNHLY, CDR2 FYNNEI, per germline. This CDR3 is built from 14 residues. As DNA, the CDR3 is TGTGCCAGCACGGGACAGGCATCCTACAATGAGCAGTTCTTC. It encodes CASTGQASYNEQFF.

The CDR3 spells CSARDRSGLGGNQPQHF. Here the CDR3 DNA reads TGCAGTGCTAGAGATCGGAGCGGGCTTGGAGGCAATCAGCCCCAGCATTTT. This chain joins TRBV20-1 and TRBJ1-5; D remains ambiguous. Germline loops: CDR1 DFQATT, CDR2 SNEGSKA (reference sequence). The CDR3 has 17 residues. V lost 0 bases and J lost 2, with 17 bases in between.

This clonotype was counted ten times or more. The chain uses TRBV20-1 and TRBJ2-2, with TRBD2 identical over 7 bases. With V trimmed by 4 bases and J by 6 bases, 5 bases remained unmatched. The CDR3 has 13 amino acids. Germline assignment: CDR1 DFQATT and CDR2 SNEGSKA (reference sequence). In DNA, the CDR3 is TGCAGTGCTATCCGGGGAGGGGCCGGGGAGCTGTTTTTT. It specifies CSAIRGGAGELFF.

This clonotype was detected many times. V gene TRBV7-3 combines with J gene TRBJ1-1; D is unclear. The germline CDR1 and CDR2 sequences are SGHTA and FQGTGA. V lost 5 bases, J lost 1 base, and 8 bases lay in between. The CDR3 contains 13 residues. CDR3 protein: CASSNDKNTEAFF. In DNA form, the CDR3 reads TGTGCCAGCAGCAACGACAAGAACACTGAAGCTTTCTTT.

This clonotype came up many times. The chain uses TRBV6-2 or TRBV6-3 and TRBJ2-7, with TRBD1 identical over 9 bases. The germline V gene has CDR1 MNHEY and CDR2 SVGEGT. This CDR3 has 14 amino acids. Unmatched junction bases numbered 11, after V lost 7 bases and J lost 7 bases. For the CDR3, the DNA is TGTGCCAGCAACCCGGGACAGGGATTACGGGAGCAGTACTTC. Its protein is CASNPGQGLREQYF.

This clonotype was recorded at least ten times. The chain recombines TRBV20-1 with TRBJ2-3; D possibly corresponds to TRBD1 (5 bases). The CDR3 is 13 residues long. CDR1 DFQATT and CDR2 SNEGSKA come from the germline V gene (reference sequence). V was trimmed by 3 bases and J by 5 bases, leaving 12 bases between them. As DNA, the CDR3 is TGCAGTGCTAGCCCAGGGCAGGGAGATACGCAGTATTTT. Translation: CSASPGQGDTQYF.

This clonotype was detected ten times or more. This rearrangement joins TRBV12-3 or TRBV12-4 to TRBJ2-3; 9 nucleotides match TRBD2. The CDR3 runs to 14 residues. J was trimmed by 4 bases and V by 1 base; bases with no gene match: 0. CDR3 amino acids: CASSLGGGADTQYF. In DNA, the CDR3 is TGTGCCAGCAGTTTAGGCGGGGGGGCAGATACGCAGTATTTT.

In its sample, this clonotype was seen many times. The gene calls are TRBV27 and TRBJ1-5, with D possibly TRBD1 on 6 matching bases. The CDR3 consists of 13 residues. Trimming pared 5 bases from V and 6 bases from J, leaving 11 bases between. Germline V gives CDR1 MNHEY, CDR2 SMNVEV (reference sequence). CDR3: CASSTGLAQPQHF. The CDR3 region has the DNA TGTGCCAGCAGTACAGGGTTAGCTCAGCCCCAGCATTTT.

In this sample, this clonotype turned up many times. This sequence joins TRBV3-1 and TRBJ2-3, with TRBD2 matching over 9 bases. CDR1 LGHDT and CDR2 YNNKEL come from the germline V gene (reference sequence). The CDR3 consists of 15 residues. After removal of 4 bases from V and 0 bases from J, the junction contained 2 bases not matched to a gene. This CDR3 is CASSRAGGSTDTQYF. Here the CDR3 DNA reads TGTGCCAGCAGCCGAGCGGGGGGCAGCACAGATACGCAGTATTTT.

This clonotype was counted at least ten times. This chain links TRBV29-1 with TRBJ2-1; tentatively, D is TRBD2 (5 bases). Trimming cost V 6 bases and J 0 bases, with 9 bases left between them. Germline V gene sequence: CDR1 SQVTM, CDR2 ANQGSEA. The CDR3 has 13 amino acids. The CDR3 reads CSVRRSSYNEQFF. In nucleotides, the CDR3 is TGCAGCGTGCGGAGGAGCTCCTACAATGAGCAGTTCTTC.

Details on this clonotype: The junction does not match germline at one end; this may be a read error. The CDR3 here is CASGLAGSIFTDTQCF. The CDR3 DNA sequence: TGCGCCAGCGGCTTGGCAGGCAGTATCTTCACAGATACGCAGTGTTTT. The J gene is TRBJ2-3, the V gene TRBV5-1; D is unclear. From germline, CDR1 is SGHRS and CDR2 YFSETQ. CDR3 size: 16 residues.

Ten or more counts support this clonotype. The CDR3 DNA follows: TGTGCAAGTCGCTTATACAGGGGCGAGACAACTAATGAAAAACTGTTTTTT. It codes for CASRLYRGETTNEKLFF. The V call is TRBV12-2, the J call TRBJ1-4; the table calls TRBD1, which could not be checked here. TRBV12-2 is noted as a pseudogene. The length of the CDR3 is 17 residues.

To note about this clonotype: A much bigger clone sits one base away, suggesting this may be a read error. The rearrangement uses TRBV6-2 or TRBV6-3 and TRBJ1-2; unclear D gene. The CDR3 has 15 amino acids. CDR1 and CDR2 (germline): MNHEY, SVGEGT. CDR3 bases: TGTGCCAGCAGTCCTGGGGAGACTACCCCCTATAGCTACACCTTC. Translation: CASSPGETTPYSYTF.

This clonotype has a count of ten or more. The chain recombines TRBV15 with TRBJ2-1, with 9 nucleotides matching TRBD2. V shed 7 bases, J shed 6 bases, and the junction held 10 bases outside the gene matches. Germline values: CDR1 LNHNV, CDR2 YYDKDF (reference sequence). The CDR3 runs to 15 residues. CDR3 region: CATTTGLALSNEQFF. In DNA, the CDR3 is TGTGCCACCACTACGGGACTAGCCCTTTCCAATGAGCAGTTCTTC. The complete variable domain, with remaining parts taken from reference TRBV15 and TRBJ2-1, reads DAMVIQNPRYQVTQFGKPVTLSCSQTLNHNVMYWYQQKSSQAPKLLFHYYDKDFNNEADTPDNFQSRRPNTSFCFLDIRSPGLGDTAMYLCATTTGLALSNEQFFGPGTRLTVL.

This clonotype came up many times. This chain uses TRBV15 with TRBJ2-1, with D possibly matching TRBD2 (6 bases). The CDR3 runs 14 residues. Germline lookup yields CDR1 LNHNV and CDR2 YYDKDF (reference sequence). V dropped 0 bases and J dropped 10 bases, with 13 bases sitting between them. As DNA, the CDR3 is TGTGCCACCAGCAGAGATCAATTTGCGGGGGAGCAGTTCTTC. Encoded protein: CATSRDQFAGEQFF.